Below are 29 T cell receptor beta chains sequenced from a single sample in a study of blood T cell repertoires in COVID-19. Method: immunoSEQ multiplex PCR; TCRdb's copy keeps in-frame clones and lacks some. Of roughly 99,000 clones in the sample, less than 90% were seen once. The sequenced material came from peripheral blood. The receptors stem from a human donor in a cohort sampled during active COVID-19.

This chain joins TRBV6-5 and TRBJ1-2; D is uncertain. Trimming removed 0 bases from V and 9 bases from J, with 14 bases in between. Germline-derived CDR1 and CDR2 are MNHEY and SVGAGI. The CDR3 sequence is 14 residues long. CDR3 DNA: TGTGCCAGCAGTTACTCTCGGGGAGGGAAAAGCTACACCTTC. Translated, it gives CASSYSRGGKSYTF.

This clone was seen only once. The chain links TRBV30 to TRBJ1-5; D is uncertain. Trimming cost V 5 bases and J 6 bases, with 11 bases left between them. The CDR3 consists of 12 residues. Germline CDR1 reads GTSNPN; CDR2 reads SVGIG (reference sequence). For the CDR3, the DNA is TGTGCCTGGTCTGAGGGTGGTCAGCCCCAGCATTTT. This sequence encodes CAWSEGGQPQHF.

CDR3 DNA: TGTGCCAGCAGCTTACTGTCCACCGGGGAGCTGTTTTTT. Its protein is CASSLLSTGELFF. The chain couples TRBV5-5 to TRBJ2-2, with D unclear. The germline V gene encodes CDR1 SGHKS and CDR2 YYEKEE (reference sequence). The CDR3 extends over 13 amino acids. Trimming pared 2 bases from V and 4 bases from J, leaving 6 bases between.

This clone was seen once. The chain recombines TRBV3-1 (or the pseudogene TRBV3-2) with TRBJ2-7; maybe TRBD1 (5 bases). Per the germline V gene, CDR1 is LGHDT and CDR2 is YNNKEL (reference sequence). The V and J ends lost 4 bases and 5 bases respectively, with 15 bases between them. This CDR3 is built from 14 residues. DNA of the CDR3: TGTGCCAGCAGCCTCTCCAGGGCTTCTCACGAGCAGTACTTC. It is translated as CASSLSRASHEQYF.

Only one count was recorded for this clone. The CDR3 reads CASSYSNGSPLHF. CDR3 nucleotides: TGTGCCAGCAGTTACTCGAACGGTTCACCCCTCCACTTT. The V and J genes are TRBV6-5 and TRBJ1-6; D not certain. Trimming took off 0 bases at V and 9 bases at J, with 6 bases between the two ends. This CDR3 has 13 amino acids. Germline-derived CDR1 and CDR2 are MNHEY and SVGAGI.

V usage is TRBV5-8 and J usage is TRBJ2-7, with 9 bases identical to TRBD1. The trim removed 5 bases at V and 4 bases at J, leaving 10 bases unmatched. The CDR3 is 15 amino acids. From germline, CDR1 is SGHTS and CDR2 YDEGEE. CDR3 in DNA: TGTGCCAGCAGATACGGACAGGGGTTTTTGTACGAGCAGTACGTC. Protein sequence: CASRYGQGFLYEQYV.

This sequence joins TRBV2 and TRBJ2-7; D is unresolved. The CDR3 runs to 12 residues. Between the trimmed V and J ends, which lost 4 bases and 7 bases, there was a span of 11 bases. CDR1 and CDR2 (germline): SNHLY, FYNNEI. Here the CDR3 reads CASSALGREQYV. The CDR3, as DNA: TGTGCCAGCAGTGCGCTTGGGCGAGAGCAGTACGTC.

CDR3 bases: TGTGCCAGCAGCTCATTCGGGACACCGAACACCGGGGAGCTGTTTTTT. Translation gives CASSSFGTPNTGELFF. The chain combines TRBV7-6 with TRBJ2-2; perhaps TRBD1 as D (6 bases). This CDR3 region has 16 residues. Germline V gives CDR1 SGHVS, CDR2 FNYEAQ. The ends were cut back, 4 bases at V and 0 bases at J, with 12 bases in the middle.

The chain is built from TRBV19 and TRBJ1-5, with D possibly TRBD1 on 6 matching bases. The CDR3 has 16 amino acids. Trimming removed 2 bases from V and 0 bases from J, with 11 bases in between. The germline gives CDR1 LNHDA, CDR2 SQIVND (reference sequence). CDR3 protein: CASSISGAYSNQPQHF. In nucleotides, the CDR3 is TGTGCCAGTAGTATATCAGGGGCTTATAGCAATCAGCCCCAGCATTTT.

This clone came up once. The chain carries TRBV19 and TRBJ2-1, with 9 bases that match TRBD2. Per the germline V gene, CDR1 is LNHDA and CDR2 is SQIVND (reference sequence). V trimming: 0 bases; J trimming: 5 bases; junction bases outside the gene matches: 11. This CDR3 is built from 18 residues. The CDR3 region has the DNA TGTGCCAGTAGTATAGATCGAAGCGGGACTAGCCCTAACAATGAGCAGTTCTTC. It yields the protein CASSIDRSGTSPNNEQFF. The variable domain in full, completed from reference TRBV19 and TRBJ2-1, reads DGGITQSPKYLFRKEGQNVTLSCEQNLNHDAMYWYRQDPGQGLRLIYYSQIVNDFQKGDIAEGYSVSREKKESFPLTVTSAQKNPTAFYLCASSIDRSGTSPNNEQFFGPGTRLTVL.

The genes are TRBV28 and TRBJ2-2; 14 positions agree with TRBD2. Germline V gene lookup returns CDR1 MDHEN and CDR2 SYDVKM. Trimming at V came to 6 bases and at J to 7 bases, leaving 7 bases not matched to a gene. The CDR3 has 16 residues. The CDR3 DNA reads TGTGCCAGCAGGACGGGACTAGCGGGAGTTATCGGGGAGCTGTTTTTT. Translating gives CASRTGLAGVIGELFF. Using reference TRBV28 and TRBJ2-2 for the parts outside the CDR3, the full variable domain is DVKVTQSSRYLVKRTGEKVFLECVQDMDHENMFWYRQDPGLGLRLIYFSYDVKMKEKGDIPEGYSVSREKKERFSLILESASTNQTSMYLCASRTGLAGVIGELFFGEGSRLTVL.

The V and J genes are TRBV6-5 and TRBJ1-2; weak D call: TRBD1 (5 bases). CDR3 length equals 15 residues. The V end lost 6 bases, the J end lost 2 bases, and 16 bases lay between the germline ends. In germline, CDR1 is MNHEY, CDR2 SVGAGI. The CDR3 loop reads CASRLSRDFNYGYTF. In nucleotides, the CDR3 is TGTGCCAGCAGGTTAAGTCGGGACTTCAACTATGGCTACACCTTC.

This sequence joins TRBV6-5 and TRBJ2-1; 9 nucleotides align to TRBD1. Germline loops: CDR1 MNHEY, CDR2 SVGAGI. CDR3 length equals 14 residues. Unmatched junction bases numbered 14, after V lost 11 bases and J lost 9 bases. The CDR3 DNA reads as TGTGCCGGCATATCGGGGACAGGGAGGAGTGAGCAGTTCTTC. Encoded protein: CAGISGTGRSEQFF.

The chain recombines TRBV6-5 with TRBJ1-1, with 8 nucleotides matching TRBD1. This CDR3 region has 13 residues. The V gene's germline CDR1 is MNHEY and CDR2 SVGAGI. The V segment lost 7 bases and the J segment 6 bases; nucleotides outside the gene matches: 7. CDR3: CASTRGRFSEAFF. Here the CDR3 DNA reads TGTGCCAGCACCAGGGGGCGCTTTTCTGAAGCTTTCTTT.

This clone appeared a single time. The gene calls are TRBV29-1 and TRBJ2-1; maybe TRBD2 (6 bases). V was clipped by 8 bases and J by 0 bases, with 11 bases between them. The CDR3 is made up of 13 amino acids. CDR1 and CDR2 (germline): SQVTM, ANQGSEA. The CDR3 sequence is CSLGLSSYNEQFF. The CDR3 DNA sequence: TGCAGCTTGGGACTGAGCTCCTACAATGAGCAGTTCTTC.

This clone has just a few counts. The V gene is TRBV29-1, the J gene TRBJ1-1, with TRBD1 matching 7 bases. V lost 6 bases to trimming and J lost 4 bases; unmatched junction nucleotides: 8. This CDR3 region has 13 residues. CDR1 SQVTM and CDR2 ANQGSEA come from the germline V gene. The CDR3 DNA reads TGCAGCGTCCGGGCTTCAGGGGGCACTGAAGCTTTCTTT. Residues: CSVRASGGTEAFF.

The chain employs TRBV28 and TRBJ1-4; perhaps TRBD1 as D (5 bases). V lost 4 bases, J lost 1 base, and 16 bases lay in between. Per the germline V gene, CDR1 is MDHEN and CDR2 is SYDVKM. The CDR3 is made up of 17 amino acids. DNA for the CDR3: TGTGCCAGCAGTTCAGACAGCAAGTACAGAACTAATGAAAAACTGTTTTTT. It is translated as CASSSDSKYRTNEKLFF.

This chain uses TRBV6-2 or TRBV6-3 with TRBJ2-1; the D gene is possibly TRBD2 (6 bases). V was cut by 3 bases and J by 6 bases, with 33 bases left in between. The CDR3 loop spans 21 amino acids. Germline V gives CDR1 MNHEY, CDR2 SVGEGT. The CDR3 sequence: CASSYRNLMGIAIGRRNEQFF. CDR3 bases: TGTGCCAGCAGTTATCGAAATCTCATGGGAATAGCTATCGGGAGACGCAATGAGCAGTTCTTC.

The V call is TRBV5-8, the J call TRBJ1-5; tentatively, D is TRBD1 (5 bases). This CDR3 has 16 amino acids. Trimming removed 4 bases from V and 1 base from J, with 15 bases in between. CDR1 is SGHTS and CDR2 is YDEGEE in the germline V gene. CDR3 sequence reads: CASSPGAGLSNQPQHF. In DNA, the CDR3 is TGTGCCAGCAGCCCCGGCGCAGGGCTGAGCAATCAGCCCCAGCATTTT.

The genes are TRBV7-2 and TRBJ2-1; possibly TRBD2 for D (6 bases). Deletions cut 1 base from V and 16 bases from J, with 11 bases between. This CDR3 comprises 11 residues. Germline V gene sequence: CDR1 SGHTA, CDR2 FQGNSA. The CDR3 DNA is TGTGCCAGCAGCTTAGACGGGAGTCATTTCTTC. Its protein is CASSLDGSHFF.

This chain connects TRBV18 to TRBJ1-2; no definite D call. The CDR3 is made up of 12 amino acids. Looked up from germline, CDR1 is KGHSH and CDR2 is LQKENI. V was clipped by 3 bases and J by 11 bases, with 13 bases between them. The DNA of the CDR3 is TGTGCCAGCTCACCCTCCCCGGGAAGTTACACCTTC. Encoded protein: CASSPSPGSYTF. Complete variable domain (other parts from reference TRBV18 and TRBJ1-2): NAGVMQNPRHLVRRRGQEARLRCSPMKGHSHVYWYRQLPEEGLKFMVYLQKENIIDESGMPKERFSAEFPKEGPSILRIQQVVRGDSAAYFCASSPSPGSYTFGSGTRLTVV.

V is TRBV7-2 and J is TRBJ2-3; TRBD2 matches at 13 bases. The CDR3 consists of 18 residues. Trimming cost V 4 bases and J 4 bases; bases outside gene matches: 11. Germline CDR1 and CDR2: SGHTA and FQGNSA. The CDR3 sequence is CASSSSGLAGRAADTQYF. The CDR3 coding sequence is TGTGCCAGCAGCTCCTCGGGACTAGCGGGAAGGGCAGCAGATACGCAGTATTTT.

The sample holds a few counts of this clone. V gene TRBV7-2 combines with J gene TRBJ2-1, with D possibly TRBD2 on 6 matching bases. The germline V and J ends were trimmed by 3 bases and 4 bases, with 13 bases remaining between them. CDR3 size: 15 residues. Germline CDR1 is SGHTA and CDR2 is FQGNSA. CDR3 sequence (DNA): TGTGCCAGCAGCTTGGGAGGTATAGGGTACAATGAGCAGTTCTTC. Protein: CASSLGGIGYNEQFF.

This rearrangement joins TRBV2 to TRBJ2-2, with 8 positions matching TRBD2. The trim removed 7 bases at V and 5 bases at J, leaving 3 bases unmatched. Germline-derived CDR1 and CDR2 are SNHLY and FYNNEI. The CDR3 sequence is 13 residues long. This chain's CDR3 is CASTGGRTGELFF. The CDR3 bases are TGTGCCAGCACCGGCGGGAGGACCGGGGAGCTGTTTTTT.

The V call is TRBV4-3, the J call TRBJ1-4; 10 bases fit TRBD1. The CDR3 consists of 17 residues. Losses at the gene ends were 4 bases for V and 7 bases for J; bases not matched to a gene: 12. Germline V gene sequence: CDR1 LGHNA, CDR2 YSLEER. CDR3 nucleotide sequence: TGCGCCAGCAGCCGTACCGGGACAGGGGAGAGTGGTGAAAAACTGTTTTTT. It is translated as CASSRTGTGESGEKLFF.

This clone was observed once. The genes are TRBV19 and TRBJ2-1; tentatively, D is TRBD2 (5 bases). CDR1 LNHDA and CDR2 SQIVND come from the germline V gene (reference sequence). V was clipped by 6 bases and J by 4 bases, with 10 bases between them. The CDR3 has 13 amino acids. CDR3 loop: CASRRAVYNEQFF. The CDR3 DNA reads TGTGCCAGTAGAAGAGCGGTATACAATGAGCAGTTCTTC.

The V and J genes are TRBV6-5 and TRBJ1-1, with a weak D call TRBD1 (5 bases). Germline assignment: CDR1 MNHEY and CDR2 SVGAGI. V lost 7 bases and J lost 1, with 10 bases in between. CDR3 size: 13 residues. The DNA of the CDR3 is TGTGCCAGCAAGCGACAGTCGAACACTGAAGCTTTCTTT. Protein sequence: CASKRQSNTEAFF.

The chain joins TRBV11-2 to TRBJ2-1; TRBD2 matches 12 bases. The CDR3 covers 18 residues. V was clipped by 4 bases and J by 5 bases; unmatched bases: 12. CDR1 SGHAT and CDR2 FQNNGV come from the germline V gene. This CDR3 reads CASSSDGVRLAGDNEQFF. The CDR3 DNA reads TGTGCCAGCAGCTCCGACGGTGTTAGACTAGCGGGAGACAATGAGCAGTTCTTC.

The V gene is TRBV5-8, the J gene TRBJ1-2; D gene ambiguous. The CDR3 runs 13 residues. V lost 0 bases and J 4 bases, leaving 7 bases between the germline ends. Germline CDR1 reads SGHTS; CDR2 reads YDEGEE. The CDR3 DNA follows: TGTGCCAGCAGCTTGGGTGTCATCTATGGCTACACCTTC. Its translation is CASSLGVIYGYTF.